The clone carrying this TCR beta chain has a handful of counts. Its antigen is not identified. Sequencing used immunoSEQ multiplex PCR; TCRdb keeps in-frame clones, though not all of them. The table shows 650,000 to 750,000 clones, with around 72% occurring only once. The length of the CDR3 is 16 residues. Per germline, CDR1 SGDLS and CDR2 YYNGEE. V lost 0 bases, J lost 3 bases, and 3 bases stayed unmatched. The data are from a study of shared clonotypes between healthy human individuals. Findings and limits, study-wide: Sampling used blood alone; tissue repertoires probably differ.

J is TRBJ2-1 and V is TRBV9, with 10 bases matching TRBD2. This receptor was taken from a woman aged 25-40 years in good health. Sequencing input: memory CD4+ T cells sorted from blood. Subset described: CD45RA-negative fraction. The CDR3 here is CASSVGLAGVYNEQFF. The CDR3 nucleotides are TGTGCCAGCAGCGTAGGGCTAGCGGGAGTCTACAATGAGCAGTTCTTC.